The T cell receptor (beta chain) described here comes from a study of OX40 agonist ivuxolimab in advanced cancers. Whole-study context: Previous treatment with anti-PD-1, anti-PD-L1 or anti-CTLA-4 therapy was allowed; about 44% had received some. The study reported partial responses in three patients: one hepatocellular carcinoma, two cutaneous melanoma.

In regard to this clone: Its antigen is unknown.

Generated by immunoSEQ multiplex PCR, the TCRdb table keeps only in-frame clones and is missing some. This sample has approximately 42,000 clones, with about 81% found just once. Overall study findings and caveats: There was clonal expansion of CD4+ and CD8+ blood T cells by week 6 at 0.1 to 3.0 mg/kg. There were, on average, more expanded clones in CD8+ T cells than in CD4+.

The CDR3 covers 15 residues. Trimming cost V 5 bases and J 2 bases; bases outside gene matches: 7. The germline V gene encodes CDR1 SGHRS and CDR2 YFSETQ. This receptor was identified in an adult with an advanced solid tumor such as melanoma, head and neck, liver or kidney cancer. V and J are TRBV5-1 and TRBJ2-1; 7 bases map to TRBD2. Here the sequenced sample was CD4+ or CD8+ T cells sorted from blood, taken in a trial of the OX40 agonist ivuxolimab. The CDR3 region is CASRVSSGPYNEQFF. DNA for the CDR3: TGCGCCAGCAGAGTCTCTAGCGGTCCCTACAATGAGCAGTTCTTC.